One sample yielded the 22 T cell receptor beta chains listed below, sequenced in a study of CD8+ T cells in alopecia areata. cDNA serving as the sequencing template came from extracted, reverse transcribed RNA. This table comes from immunoSEQ multiplex PCR, and its TCRdb copy is limited to in-frame clones, with some not included. The data show about 190,000 clones, about 64% seen once. The sample's treatment: oral pan-JAK inhibitor, 5-10 mg twice daily. The sample was CD4+ T cells sorted from blood, taken at week 4, from a patient treated with tofacitinib. These TCRs come from a human donor with alopecia areata.

This clone was counted a few times. This chain links TRBV14 with TRBJ1-6, with a weak D call TRBD1 (5 bases). Germline V gives CDR1 SGHDN, CDR2 FVKESK. V dropped 3 bases and J dropped 7 bases, with 10 bases sitting between them. CDR3 length: 14 amino acids. This chain's CDR3 is CASSQRPGNSPLHF. The CDR3 DNA reads TGTGCCAGCAGCCAGCGGCCAGGGAATTCACCCCTCCACTTT.

This chain joins TRBV7-9 and TRBJ2-3; D is unclear. Trimming left V 5 bases short and J 5 bases short, with 8 bases between. Germline lookup yields CDR1 SEHNR and CDR2 FQNEAQ (reference sequence). The CDR3 is 12 residues long. CDR3 DNA sequence: TGTGCCAGCAGCATATCGGGAGATACGCAGTATTTT. Translation: CASSISGDTQYF.

The rearrangement links TRBV25-1 to TRBJ1-2; D is possibly TRBD1 (5 bases). Trimming took 6 bases from V and 8 from J, leaving 19 bases between them. Germline-derived CDR1 and CDR2 are MGHDK and SYGVNS. CDR3 length equals 14 residues. The CDR3 loop reads CASSDARQSLGYTF. The CDR3 DNA sequence: TGTGCCAGCAGCGACGCTCGACAGAGCTTGGGCTACACCTTC.

V usage is TRBV30 and J usage is TRBJ1-5; maybe TRBD1 (5 bases). Trimming cost V 1 base and J 5 bases, with 18 bases left between them. This CDR3 has 16 amino acids. CDR1 and CDR2 (germline): GTSNPN, SVGIG (reference sequence). The CDR3 protein is CAWSAFFGGGDQPQHF. The CDR3 DNA is TGTGCCTGGAGTGCCTTCTTTGGGGGTGGTGATCAGCCCCAGCATTTT.

The chain carries TRBV18 and TRBJ1-5; perhaps TRBD1 as D (5 bases). CDR1 KGHSH and CDR2 LQKENI come from the germline V gene. Trimming took 5 bases from V and 5 from J, leaving 10 bases between them. The CDR3 spans 13 residues. This CDR3 is CASSEGADQPQHF. The CDR3 region has the DNA TGTGCCAGCTCAGAAGGGGCAGATCAGCCCCAGCATTTT.

Only one count was recorded for this clone. The chain uses TRBV5-6 and TRBJ1-1; D gene ambiguous. Germline V gives CDR1 SGHDT, CDR2 YYEEEE. V lost 4 bases, J lost 5 bases, and 12 bases lay in between. The CDR3 is made up of 13 amino acids. As DNA, the CDR3 is TGTGCCAGCAGCCCTCTTGGAAGGACTGAAGCTTTCTTT. Protein product: CASSPLGRTEAFF.

A few counts support this clone. This sequence joins TRBV29-1 and TRBJ1-1; tentatively, D is TRBD1 (5 bases). Between the trimmed V and J ends, which lost 4 bases and 5 bases, there was a span of 14 bases. The germline gives CDR1 SQVTM, CDR2 ANQGSEA. This CDR3 region has 13 residues. CDR3 coding DNA: TGCAGCGTTGTGGCAGGGACGGGGACTGAAGCTTTCTTT. Amino acid sequence: CSVVAGTGTEAFF.

This chain connects TRBV21-1 to TRBJ2-6; the tabulated D call, TRBD1, remains unverified against the DNA. TRBV21-1 is reported as a pseudogene. This CDR3 has 17 residues. Here the CDR3 reads CASSFRDRFSGANVLTF. The DNA for the CDR3 is TGTGCCAGCAGCTTCCGGGACAGGTTCTCTGGGGCCAACGTCCTGACTTTC.

J is TRBJ1-1 and V is TRBV29-1; 11 bases are shared with TRBD1. The CDR3 runs to 13 residues. The germline gives CDR1 SQVTM, CDR2 ANQGSEA. V trimming: 7 bases; J trimming: 1 base; junction bases outside the gene matches: 2. The CDR3 spells CSADRGQNTEAFF. As DNA, the CDR3 is TGCAGCGCGGACAGGGGGCAGAACACTGAAGCTTTCTTT.

V and J are TRBV19 and TRBJ1-1, with 8 bases identical to TRBD1. The CDR3 is made up of 15 amino acids. Germline assignment: CDR1 LNHDA and CDR2 SQIVND (reference sequence). Unmatched junction bases numbered 20, after V lost 10 bases and J lost 10 bases. The CDR3 nucleotides read TGTGCCACGTCGCCGGGACAGGCTCTACTAGAGGGAGCTTTCTTT. Translation: CATSPGQALLEGAFF.

This chain uses TRBV4-2 with TRBJ1-5; tentative D call: TRBD1 (6 bases). V was trimmed by 0 bases and J by 1 base, leaving 7 bases between them. The CDR3 has 15 residues. Germline CDR1 reads LGHNA; CDR2 reads YNFKEQ. CDR3: CASSQEQGSNQPQHF. CDR3 DNA sequence: TGTGCCAGCAGCCAAGAACAGGGAAGCAATCAGCCCCAGCATTTT.

The chain couples TRBV18 to TRBJ2-4; 9 bases agree with TRBD1. The CDR3 covers 15 residues. The V segment lost 2 bases and the J segment 4 bases; nucleotides outside the gene matches: 3. Germline V gene lookup returns CDR1 KGHSH and CDR2 LQKENI. The DNA for the CDR3 is TGTGCCAGCTCACCAGCCGGACAGGGGAAAAACATTCAGTACTTC. Protein product: CASSPAGQGKNIQYF.

The chain has TRBV10-3 and TRBJ2-7, with D unresolved. This CDR3 comprises 13 residues. V lost 4 bases and J lost 2, with 9 bases in between. CDR1 is ENHRY, CDR2 SYGVKD, per germline. CDR3 in amino acids: CAISGQNTYEQYF. In DNA, the CDR3 is TGTGCCATCAGTGGGCAGAATACCTACGAGCAGTACTTC.

The rearrangement links TRBV7-8 to TRBJ2-7; D uncertain. CDR1 and CDR2 (germline): SGHVS, FQNEAQ. V lost 3 bases, J lost 0 bases, and 12 bases lay in between. CDR3 length: 15 residues. CDR3 residues: CASSFNSPSSYEQYF. In DNA form, the CDR3 reads TGTGCCAGCAGCTTCAATAGCCCTTCCTCCTACGAGCAGTACTTC.

J is TRBJ2-2 and V is TRBV6-1, with TRBD2 identical over 7 bases. V was clipped by 2 bases and J by 9 bases; unmatched bases: 12. Germline lookup yields CDR1 MNHNS and CDR2 SASEGT. The CDR3 runs 16 residues. CDR3 loop: CASSEMTGGAVRELFF. The CDR3 region has the DNA TGTGCCAGCAGTGAAATGACGGGGGGAGCGGTCCGGGAGCTGTTTTTT.

This clone was recorded a few times. V is TRBV29-1 and J is TRBJ1-2, with TRBD1 matching over 12 bases. The CDR3 extends over 14 amino acids. CDR1 and CDR2 (germline): SQVTM, ANQGSEA. Trimming at V came to 8 bases and at J to 8 bases, leaving 12 bases not matched to a gene. The CDR3 DNA sequence: TGCAGCACGAAGAGGGACAGGGGGCCGGAGGGCTACACCTTC. Translating gives CSTKRDRGPEGYTF.

The table lists this clone with a few counts. Distinct nucleotide sequences in the sample also encode this CDR3. The chain joins TRBV27 to TRBJ1-2, with D tentatively TRBD1 (5 bases). The germline V gene encodes CDR1 MNHEY and CDR2 SMNVEV (reference sequence). CDR3 length: 13 amino acids. V was shortened by 5 bases and J by 8 bases, with 15 bases between the two germline ends. The CDR3 is CASSPRGVGGYTF. The DNA for the CDR3 is TGTGCCAGCAGTCCTAGGGGTGTGGGGGGCTACACCTTC.

This clone was seen only a few times. The chain has TRBV29-1 and TRBJ2-5; D tentatively reads TRBD1 or TRBD2 (5 bases each). Germline loops: CDR1 SQVTM, CDR2 ANQGSEA. V dropped 4 bases and J dropped 4 bases, with 16 bases sitting between them. The CDR3 length is 14 residues. CDR3 loop: CSVVNHERGETQYF. CDR3 sequence (DNA): TGCAGCGTTGTGAACCACGAGAGGGGAGAGACCCAGTACTTC.

This clone appeared a single time. This chain links TRBV11-3 with TRBJ2-3; TRBD2 matches at 10 bases. J gave up 2 bases and V 6 bases, and 2 bases lay outside the gene matches. Germline loops: CDR1 SGHNT, CDR2 YENEEA. The CDR3 is made up of 14 amino acids. This CDR3 is CASRLAGNTDTQYF. The DNA for the CDR3 is TGTGCCAGCAGACTAGCGGGGAACACAGATACGCAGTATTTT.

J is TRBJ2-4 and V is TRBV4-2, with 10 bases aligning to TRBD1. Trimming removed 1 base from V and 0 bases from J; junction bases left unmatched: 15. This CDR3 contains 21 residues. Germline V gene data show CDR1 as LGHNA and CDR2 as YNFKEQ. This CDR3 is CASSQVPGTGVGVLAKNIQYF. CDR3 DNA sequence: TGTGCCAGCAGCCAAGTCCCAGGGACAGGGGTTGGGGTCCTAGCCAAAAACATTCAGTACTTC.

The chain links TRBV9 to TRBJ1-4; 10 nucleotides align to TRBD1. The trim removed 6 bases at V and 5 bases at J, leaving 4 bases unmatched. The CDR3 is 14 residues long. CDR1 is SGDLS and CDR2 is YYNGEE in the germline V gene. The CDR3 here is CASNKGQGNEKLFF. The CDR3 DNA sequence: TGTGCCAGCAACAAGGGACAGGGGAATGAAAAACTGTTTTTT.

The chain is built from TRBV9 and TRBJ1-6; 7 nucleotides match TRBD1. The CDR3 spans 15 residues. Germline V gene lookup returns CDR1 SGDLS and CDR2 YYNGEE. With 3 bases clipped from V and 10 bases from J, the junction kept 10 bases outside the gene matches. The CDR3, as DNA: TGTGCCAGCAGCGCCGGGGGGACAGTCGGATCACCCCTCCACTTT. Translated: CASSAGGTVGSPLHF. Supplemented by reference TRBV9 and TRBJ1-6, the full variable domain reads DSGVTQTPKHLITATGQRVTLRCSPRSGDLSVYWYQQSLDQGLQFLIQYYNGEERAKGNILERFSAQQFPDLHSELNLSSLELGDSALYFCASSAGGTVGSPLHFGNGTRLTVT.